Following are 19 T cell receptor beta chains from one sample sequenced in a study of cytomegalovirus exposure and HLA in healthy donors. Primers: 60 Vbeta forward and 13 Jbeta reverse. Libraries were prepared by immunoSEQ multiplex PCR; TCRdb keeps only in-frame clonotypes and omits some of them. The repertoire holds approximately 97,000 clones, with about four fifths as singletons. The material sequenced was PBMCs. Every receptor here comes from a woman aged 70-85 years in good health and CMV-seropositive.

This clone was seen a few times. CDR3 sequence reads: CASSRSLLAGGSKNIQYF. CDR3 DNA sequence: TGTGCCAGTAGTAGATCGCTGCTAGCGGGAGGTTCCAAAAACATTCAGTACTTC. The chain carries TRBV19 and TRBJ2-4; 11 bases agree with TRBD2. J was trimmed by 2 bases and V by 4 bases; bases with no gene match: 10. Germline CDR1 reads LNHDA; CDR2 reads SQIVND (reference sequence). The CDR3 sequence is 18 residues long.

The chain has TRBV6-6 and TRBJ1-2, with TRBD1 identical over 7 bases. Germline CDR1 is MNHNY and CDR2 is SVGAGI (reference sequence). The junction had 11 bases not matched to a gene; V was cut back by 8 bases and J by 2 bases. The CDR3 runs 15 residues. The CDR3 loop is CASLAEGAGNYGYTF. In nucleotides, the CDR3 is TGTGCCAGCCTCGCGGAGGGGGCCGGCAACTATGGCTACACCTTC.

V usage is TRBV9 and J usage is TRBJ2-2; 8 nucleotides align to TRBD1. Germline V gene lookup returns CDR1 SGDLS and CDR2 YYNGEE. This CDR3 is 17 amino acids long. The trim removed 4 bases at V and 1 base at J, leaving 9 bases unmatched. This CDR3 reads CASSPRLGQGNTGELFF. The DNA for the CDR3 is TGTGCCAGCAGCCCCCGACTCGGACAGGGGAACACCGGGGAGCTGTTTTTT.

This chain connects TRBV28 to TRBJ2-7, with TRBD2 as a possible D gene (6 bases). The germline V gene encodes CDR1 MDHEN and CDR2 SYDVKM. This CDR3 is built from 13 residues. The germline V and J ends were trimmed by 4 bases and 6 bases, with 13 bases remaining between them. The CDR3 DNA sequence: TGTGCCAGCAGTTCACTAGCCCCCGGCGAGCAGTACTTC. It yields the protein CASSSLAPGEQYF.

The CDR3 sequence: CASSYSIAGNTIYF. As DNA, the CDR3 is TGTGCCAGCAGTTACTCCATTGCTGGAAACACCATATATTTT. V usage is TRBV6-5 and J usage is TRBJ1-3, with unresolved D. V was shortened by 0 bases and J by 2 bases, with 5 bases between the two germline ends. Germline CDR1 MNHEY, CDR2 SVGAGI. This CDR3 has 14 residues.

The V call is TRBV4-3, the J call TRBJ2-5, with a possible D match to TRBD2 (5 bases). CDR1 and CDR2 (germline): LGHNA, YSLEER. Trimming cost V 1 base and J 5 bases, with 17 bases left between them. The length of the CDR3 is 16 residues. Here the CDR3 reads CASSQVGSGGCETQYF. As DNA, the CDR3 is TGCGCCAGCAGCCAAGTTGGGAGTGGAGGTTGCGAGACCCAGTACTTC.

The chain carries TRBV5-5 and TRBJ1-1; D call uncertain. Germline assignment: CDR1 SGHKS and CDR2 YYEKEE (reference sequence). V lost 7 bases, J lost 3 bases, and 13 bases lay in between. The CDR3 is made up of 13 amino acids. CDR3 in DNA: TGTGCCAGCGTCTTAAGGGAGGACACTGAAGCTTTCTTT. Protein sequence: CASVLREDTEAFF.

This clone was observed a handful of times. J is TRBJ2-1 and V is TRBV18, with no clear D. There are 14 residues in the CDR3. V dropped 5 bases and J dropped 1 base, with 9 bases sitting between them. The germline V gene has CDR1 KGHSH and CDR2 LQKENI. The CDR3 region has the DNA TGTGCCAGCTCATCGCTAGAGTCCTACAATGAGCAGTTCTTC. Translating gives CASSSLESYNEQFF.

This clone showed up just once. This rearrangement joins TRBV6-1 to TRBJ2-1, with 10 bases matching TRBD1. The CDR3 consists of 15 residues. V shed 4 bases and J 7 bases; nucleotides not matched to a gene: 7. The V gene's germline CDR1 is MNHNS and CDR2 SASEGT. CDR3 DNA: TGTGCCAGCAGTGTCCGGACAGGGGGAAGGAATGAGCAGTTCTTC. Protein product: CASSVRTGGRNEQFF.

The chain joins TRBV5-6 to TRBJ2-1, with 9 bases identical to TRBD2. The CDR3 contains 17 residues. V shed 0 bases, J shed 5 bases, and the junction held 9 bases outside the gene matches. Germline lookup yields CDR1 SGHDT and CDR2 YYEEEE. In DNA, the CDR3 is TGTGCCAGCAGCTTGGTTCGTAGCGGGAGATCTCACAATGAGCAGTTCTTC. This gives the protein CASSLVRSGRSHNEQFF.

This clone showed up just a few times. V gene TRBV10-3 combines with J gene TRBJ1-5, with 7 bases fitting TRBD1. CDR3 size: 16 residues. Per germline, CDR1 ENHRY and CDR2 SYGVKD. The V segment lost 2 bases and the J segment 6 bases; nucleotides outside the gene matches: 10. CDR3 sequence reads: CAISEDRAKWGQPQHF. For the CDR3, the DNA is TGTGCCATCAGTGAGGACAGGGCCAAATGGGGTCAGCCCCAGCATTTT.

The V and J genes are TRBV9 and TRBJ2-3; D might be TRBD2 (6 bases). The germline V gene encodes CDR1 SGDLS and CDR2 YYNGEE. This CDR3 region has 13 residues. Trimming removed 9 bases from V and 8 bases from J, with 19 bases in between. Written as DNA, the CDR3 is TGTGCCACCGGGGACTCGGTTGGGGGTACGCAGTATTTT. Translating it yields CATGDSVGGTQYF.

The CDR3 DNA sequence: TGTGCCACCAGCAGAGACCTTAACTATGGCTACACCTTC. Translating it yields CATSRDLNYGYTF. This sequence joins TRBV15 and TRBJ1-2; no clear D. Germline V CDR1 and CDR2: LNHNV, YYDKDF (reference sequence). The length of the CDR3 is 13 residues. Trimming pared 0 bases from V and 1 base from J, leaving 3 bases between. Using reference TRBV15 and TRBJ1-2 for the parts outside the CDR3, the full variable domain is DAMVIQNPRYQVTQFGKPVTLSCSQTLNHNVMYWYQQKSSQAPKLLFHYYDKDFNNEADTPDNFQSRRPNTSFCFLDIRSPGLGDTAMYLCATSRDLNYGYTFGSGTRLTVV.

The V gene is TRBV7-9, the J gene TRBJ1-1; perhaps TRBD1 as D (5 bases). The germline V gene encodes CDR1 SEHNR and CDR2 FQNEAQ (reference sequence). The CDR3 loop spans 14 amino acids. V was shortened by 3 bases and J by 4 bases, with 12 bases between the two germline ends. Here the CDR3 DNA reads TGTGCCAGCAGCTTCGGATCCGGGGGCACTGAAGCTTTCTTT. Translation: CASSFGSGGTEAFF.

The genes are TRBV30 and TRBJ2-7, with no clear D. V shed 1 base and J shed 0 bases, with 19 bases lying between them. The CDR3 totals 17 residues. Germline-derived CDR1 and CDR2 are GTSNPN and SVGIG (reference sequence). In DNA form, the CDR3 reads TGTGCCTGGAGTGCTGACCTTCAGCGAAAAAGCTCCTACGAGCAGTACTTC. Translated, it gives CAWSADLQRKSSYEQYF.

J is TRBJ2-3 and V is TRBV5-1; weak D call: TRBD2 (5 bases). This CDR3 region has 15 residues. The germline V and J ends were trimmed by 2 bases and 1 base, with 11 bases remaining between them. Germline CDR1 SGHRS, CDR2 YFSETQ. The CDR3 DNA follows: TGCGCCAGCAGCTTTGGGCTAGCCGGCACAGATACGCAGTATTTT. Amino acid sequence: CASSFGLAGTDTQYF.

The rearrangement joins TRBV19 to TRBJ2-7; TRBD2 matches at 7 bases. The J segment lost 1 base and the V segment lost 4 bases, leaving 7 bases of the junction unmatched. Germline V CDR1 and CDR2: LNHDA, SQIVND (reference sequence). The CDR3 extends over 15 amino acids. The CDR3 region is CASSTSGGGSYEQYF. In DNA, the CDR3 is TGTGCCAGTAGTACTTCTGGCGGGGGATCCTACGAGCAGTACTTC.

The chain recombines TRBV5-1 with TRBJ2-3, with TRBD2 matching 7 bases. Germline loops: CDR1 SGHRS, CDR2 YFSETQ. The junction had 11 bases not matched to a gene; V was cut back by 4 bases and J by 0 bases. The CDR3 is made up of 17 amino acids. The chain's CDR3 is CASSLGRGAGSTDTQYF. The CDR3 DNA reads TGCGCCAGCAGCCTGGGGCGAGGAGCGGGGAGCACAGATACGCAGTATTTT.

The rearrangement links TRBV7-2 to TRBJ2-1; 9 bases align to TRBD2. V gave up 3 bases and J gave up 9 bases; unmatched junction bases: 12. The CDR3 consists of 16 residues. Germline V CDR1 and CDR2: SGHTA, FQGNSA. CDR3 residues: CASSFFSGRGRGEQFF. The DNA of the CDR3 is TGTGCCAGCAGCTTTTTTAGCGGGAGAGGCAGGGGTGAGCAGTTCTTC. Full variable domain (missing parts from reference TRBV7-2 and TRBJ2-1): GAGVSQSPSNKVTEKGKDVELRCDPISGHTALYWYRQSLGQGLEFLIYFQGNSAPDKSGLPSDRFSAERTGGSVSTLTIQRTQQEDSAVYLCASSFFSGRGRGEQFFGPGTRLTVL.